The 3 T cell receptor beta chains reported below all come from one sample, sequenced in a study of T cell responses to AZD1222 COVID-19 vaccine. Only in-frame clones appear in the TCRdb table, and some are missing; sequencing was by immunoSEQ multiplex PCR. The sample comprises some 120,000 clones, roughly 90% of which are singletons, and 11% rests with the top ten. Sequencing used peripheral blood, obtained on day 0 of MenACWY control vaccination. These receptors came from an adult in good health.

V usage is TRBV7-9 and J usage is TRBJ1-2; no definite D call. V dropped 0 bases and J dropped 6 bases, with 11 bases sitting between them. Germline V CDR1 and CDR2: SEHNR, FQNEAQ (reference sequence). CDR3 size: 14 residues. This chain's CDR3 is CASSLAGPEDGYTF. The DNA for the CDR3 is TGTGCCAGCAGCTTAGCTGGCCCGGAAGATGGCTACACCTTC.

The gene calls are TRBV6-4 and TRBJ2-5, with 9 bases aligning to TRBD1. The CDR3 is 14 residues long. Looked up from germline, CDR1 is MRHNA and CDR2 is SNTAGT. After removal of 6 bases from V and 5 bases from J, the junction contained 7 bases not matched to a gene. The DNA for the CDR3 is TGTGCCAGCAGCGTAACAGGGGGCGCGGAGACCCAGTACTTC. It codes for CASSVTGGAETQYF.

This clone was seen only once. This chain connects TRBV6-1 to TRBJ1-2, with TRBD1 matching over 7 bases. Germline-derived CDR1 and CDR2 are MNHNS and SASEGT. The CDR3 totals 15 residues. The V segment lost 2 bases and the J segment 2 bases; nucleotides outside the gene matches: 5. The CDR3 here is CASSEYRGQNYGYTF. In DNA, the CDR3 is TGTGCCAGCAGTGAATACCGGGGACAGAACTATGGCTACACCTTC.